The entry below gives a single TCR beta chain sequence along with its context. The antigen remains undetermined. The record originates from a study of cytomegalovirus exposure and HLA in healthy donors. Broader study findings: With high specificity and sensitivity, the classifier reportedly diagnosed cytomegalovirus status. The number of N-insertions in an Asian-associated ancestry cluster was reportedly below the approximately 600-donor mean in a later analysis. Reported findings show TCR beta sequences accurately forecast HLA-A and HLA-B alleles in most subjects.

CDR3 length: 19 residues. The germline V gene encodes CDR1 PRHDT and CDR2 FYEKMQ (reference sequence). The ends were cut back, 5 bases at V and 3 bases at J, with 28 bases in the middle. PCR employed 60 Vbeta and 13 Jbeta primers. Per the study methods: An analysis that came later counted 60 million to 80 million unique TCR beta chains, approximately 10 million shared. Assay: immunoSEQ multiplex PCR; the TCRdb copy retains only in-frame clones and omits some. From that table come the V and J calls and clone size; the DNA was used to work out D and trimming. The sample records some 150,000 clones, 75% to 90% being singletons.

Sequences were obtained from PBMCs. The chain uses TRBV13 and TRBJ1-1; the D gene is possibly TRBD1 (6 bases). The TCR comes from a man aged 25 to 45 in good health and CMV-seronegative. Here the CDR3 DNA reads TGTGCCAGCAGCGCGATAGCGCCTACAGGGAGAGAGTCGGACACTGAAGCTTTCTTT. Translation gives CASSAIAPTGRESDTEAFF.